These 17 T cell receptor beta chains came from one sample sequenced in a study of blood T cell repertoires in COVID-19. Sequenced by immunoSEQ multiplex PCR; TCRdb stores in-frame clones only, minus some. The data contain approximately 94,000 clones, 87% of them singletons. Material for sequencing was peripheral blood. Receptors originate from a man under 40 in a cohort sampled during active COVID-19.

This chain uses TRBV27 with TRBJ2-7, with D possibly being TRBD2 (6 bases). There are 17 residues in the CDR3. The germline V gene has CDR1 MNHEY and CDR2 SMNVEV (reference sequence). Trimming shortened V by 4 bases and J by 2 bases, and 21 bases separated the two germline ends. CDR3 nucleotide sequence: TGTGCCAGCAGTTCCCCGCCCGGGACTCCGACCGCCTACGAGCAGTACTTC. Its protein is CASSSPPGTPTAYEQYF.

The chain joins TRBV5-1 to TRBJ2-5, with 10 nucleotides matching TRBD1. The junction had 9 bases not matched to a gene; V was cut back by 0 bases and J by 1 base. The CDR3 contains 18 residues. The germline V gene encodes CDR1 SGHRS and CDR2 YFSETQ. The DNA for the CDR3 is TGCGCCAGCAGCTTGGCACGACAGGGGGCGGGAGGCCAAGAGACCCAGTACTTC. Its protein product is CASSLARQGAGGQETQYF.

V is TRBV27 and J is TRBJ2-2; possible D gene TRBD2, 7 bases. The CDR3 has 15 amino acids. With 6 bases removed from V and 0 bases from J, the gap between germline ends came to 11 bases. In germline, CDR1 is MNHEY, CDR2 SMNVEV (reference sequence). CDR3 loop: CASRRGQANTGELFF. CDR3 in DNA: TGTGCCAGCAGGCGGGGGCAAGCGAACACCGGGGAGCTGTTTTTT.

The chain carries TRBV7-6 and TRBJ2-3; unclear D gene. Trimming removed 7 bases at V and 5 bases at J, with 7 bases between. Germline CDR1 reads SGHVS; CDR2 reads FNYEAQ. The CDR3 has 11 residues. The chain's CDR3 is CASIAGDTQYF. The CDR3 region has the DNA TGTGCCAGCATCGCCGGAGATACGCAGTATTTT. The whole variable domain, filled in from reference TRBV7-6 and TRBJ2-3, reads GAGVSQSPRYKVTKRGQDVALRCDPISGHVSLYWYRQALGQGPEFLTYFNYEAQQDKSGLPNDRFSAERPEGSISTLTIQRTEQRDSAMYRCASIAGDTQYFGPGTRLTVL.

The chain carries TRBV28 and TRBJ1-2; weak D call: TRBD1 (5 bases). Trimming removed 2 bases from V and 4 bases from J, with 17 bases in between. There are 16 residues in the CDR3. CDR1 is MDHEN and CDR2 is SYDVKM in the germline V gene. In DNA, the CDR3 is TGTGCCAGCAGTTTAACACTTGGGGGGAGCGCCTATGGCTACACCTTC. Translated, it gives CASSLTLGGSAYGYTF.

The chain couples TRBV4-1 to TRBJ1-4, with D possibly TRBD1 on 5 matching bases. Trimming shortened V by 5 bases and J by 8 bases, and 12 bases separated the two germline ends. Germline CDR1 MGHRA, CDR2 YSYEKL. The CDR3 runs 13 residues. The CDR3 region is CASSDRGNEKLFF. The DNA of the CDR3 is TGCGCCAGCAGCGATAGGGGAAACGAAAAACTGTTTTTT.

The rearrangement uses TRBV13 and TRBJ2-4; TRBD2 matches 8 bases. CDR3 length: 18 residues. J gave up 0 bases and V 0 bases, and 7 bases lay outside the gene matches. Germline V CDR1 and CDR2: PRHDT, FYEKMQ (reference sequence). The CDR3 DNA reads as TGTGCCAGCAGCTTAGGCCGGGGGGGCCACCTAGCCAAAAACATTCAGTACTTC. Translated, it gives CASSLGRGGHLAKNIQYF.

The chain is built from TRBV5-1 and TRBJ2-1; D possibly corresponds to TRBD1 (5 bases). Per the germline V gene, CDR1 is SGHRS and CDR2 is YFSETQ. This CDR3 spans 14 amino acids. V lost 2 bases and J 10 bases, leaving 16 bases between the germline ends. CDR3 sequence reads: CASSFVLQAGEQFF. The CDR3 DNA reads as TGCGCCAGCAGCTTCGTCCTACAGGCCGGAGAGCAGTTCTTC.

As for this clone: A junction end diverges from the germline sequence, so it may reflect a read error. DNA for the CDR3: TGTGCCAGCAGTTACTCACAGGGGGCGAACTTAACCCCCTTGAACTTC. As protein: CASSYSQGANLTPLNF. The chain couples TRBV6-2 or TRBV6-3 to TRBJ2-7, with 9 bases identical to TRBD1. The CDR3 runs to 16 residues. Per germline, CDR1 MNHEY and CDR2 SVGEGT.

This clone was recorded once. This chain connects TRBV27 to TRBJ2-2; 7 bases are shared with TRBD1. The CDR3 loop spans 13 amino acids. J lost 1 base, V lost 8 bases, and 1 base had no gene match. Germline values: CDR1 MNHEY, CDR2 SMNVEV (reference sequence). DNA of the CDR3: TGTGCCAGCCGGACAGGGAACACCGGGGAGCTGTTTTTT. It specifies CASRTGNTGELFF.

V is TRBV7-2 and J is TRBJ1-4; 9 bases agree with TRBD1. The CDR3 totals 17 residues. Germline V gene data show CDR1 as SGHTA and CDR2 as FQGNSA. V gave up 5 bases and J gave up 8 bases; unmatched junction bases: 15. This chain's CDR3 is CASSPTLLTGGREKLFF. The CDR3 bases are TGTGCCAGCAGCCCCACTCTCCTGACAGGGGGGCGGGAAAAACTGTTTTTT.

The V gene is TRBV7-8, the J gene TRBJ1-2; 10 bases are a match to TRBD1. This CDR3 has 14 residues. The V gene's germline CDR1 is SGHVS and CDR2 FQNEAQ. V lost 5 bases and J lost 7; bases outside the gene matches: 7. This CDR3 reads CASSGDRGLAGYTF. DNA of the CDR3: TGTGCCAGCAGCGGCGACAGGGGGCTTGCTGGCTACACCTTC.

This clone has just a few counts. The chain recombines TRBV10-3 with TRBJ2-5; perhaps TRBD1 as D (6 bases). The V gene's germline CDR1 is ENHRY and CDR2 SYGVKD. The CDR3 contains 13 residues. The ends were cut back, 7 bases at V and 3 bases at J, with 12 bases in the middle. The CDR3 sequence is CAIKSAGEETQYF. Here the CDR3 DNA reads TGTGCCATCAAGAGCGCAGGGGAAGAGACCCAGTACTTC.

This sequence joins TRBV4-1 and TRBJ2-1, with D possibly TRBD2 on 5 matching bases. Between the trimmed V and J ends, which lost 4 bases and 6 bases, there was a span of 7 bases. Per the germline V gene, CDR1 is MGHRA and CDR2 is YSYEKL. The CDR3 consists of 12 residues. The CDR3 protein is CASSPGVNEQFF. CDR3 nucleotide sequence: TGCGCCAGCAGCCCCGGGGTCAATGAGCAGTTCTTC.

V and J are TRBV7-9 and TRBJ1-2, with a tentative D call TRBD1 (5 bases). Germline lookup yields CDR1 SEHNR and CDR2 FQNEAQ (reference sequence). The CDR3 contains 14 residues. V was clipped by 3 bases and J by 5 bases, with 13 bases between them. The CDR3 DNA follows: TGTGCCAGCAGCTTTCCCGACAGAGGATATGGCTACACCTTC. This encodes CASSFPDRGYGYTF.

The chain uses TRBV19 and TRBJ2-2, with a possible D match to TRBD2 (6 bases). V lost 9 bases, J lost 3 bases, and 11 bases lay in between. The CDR3 consists of 13 residues. CDR1 is LNHDA and CDR2 is SQIVND in the germline V gene (reference sequence). The CDR3: CASRLVDTGELFF. The CDR3 nucleotides are TGTGCCAGCAGACTAGTTGACACCGGGGAGCTGTTTTTT.

The V gene is TRBV5-4, the J gene TRBJ2-3; 8 bases map to TRBD1. Germline values: CDR1 SGHNT, CDR2 YYREEE (reference sequence). The ends lost 4 bases at V and 4 bases at J; junction bases unmatched: 5. CDR3 length: 14 amino acids. The CDR3 here is CASSRDRGSDTQYF. CDR3 sequence (DNA): TGTGCCAGCAGCCGCGACAGGGGCTCAGATACGCAGTATTTT.